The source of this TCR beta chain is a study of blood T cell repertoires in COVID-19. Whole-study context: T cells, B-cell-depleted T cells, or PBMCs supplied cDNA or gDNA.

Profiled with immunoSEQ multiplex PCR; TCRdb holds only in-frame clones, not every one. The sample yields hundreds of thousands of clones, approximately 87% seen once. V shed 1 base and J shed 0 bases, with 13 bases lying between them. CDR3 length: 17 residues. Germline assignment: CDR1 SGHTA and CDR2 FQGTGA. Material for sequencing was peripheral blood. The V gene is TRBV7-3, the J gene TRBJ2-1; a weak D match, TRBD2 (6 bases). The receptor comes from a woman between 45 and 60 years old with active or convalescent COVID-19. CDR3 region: CASSLSGGSSSYNEQFF. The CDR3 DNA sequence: TGTGCCAGCAGCTTAAGTGGAGGGTCGAGCTCCTACAATGAGCAGTTCTTC.